This entry lists 14 T cell receptor beta chains sequenced from one sample in a study of blood T cell repertoires in COVID-19. Clones were read by immunoSEQ multiplex PCR, and TCRdb kept only the in-frame ones, dropping some. The sample holds approximately 250,000 clones; roughly 88% are singletons and the top ten take about 2.9%. The source material was PBMCs or T cells enriched from blood (not recorded which). The receptors shown here come from a woman aged 40 to 50 who had been exposed to COVID-19.

The CDR3 sequence is CASSFGGQVDLAFF. DNA for the CDR3: TGTGCCAGCAGCTTCGGCGGACAGGTTGATTTGGCTTTCTTT. The chain employs TRBV5-4 and TRBJ1-1, with 7 bases matching TRBD1. Per germline, CDR1 SGHNT and CDR2 YYREEE (reference sequence). CDR3 length: 14 amino acids. The V segment lost 2 bases and the J segment 11 bases; nucleotides outside the gene matches: 12.

V gene TRBV24-1 combines with J gene TRBJ1-2; perhaps TRBD1 as D (5 bases). Trimming shortened V by 3 bases and J by 2 bases, and 6 bases separated the two germline ends. Germline CDR1 reads KGHDR; CDR2 reads SFDVKD. This CDR3 comprises 13 residues. The CDR3 coding sequence is TGTGCCACCAGTGATAAGGGGAACTATGGCTACACCTTC. Translated: CATSDKGNYGYTF.

This chain joins TRBV24-1 and TRBJ1-1; the D is unclear. V was shortened by 3 bases and J by 1 base, with 8 bases between the two germline ends. This CDR3 has 14 amino acids. From germline, CDR1 is KGHDR and CDR2 SFDVKD. DNA of the CDR3: TGTGCCACCAGTGATCCCACAGAGAACACTGAAGCTTTCTTT. Its protein product is CATSDPTENTEAFF.

This chain joins TRBV28 and TRBJ1-2; D call uncertain. Germline CDR1 is MDHEN and CDR2 is SYDVKM. The CDR3 extends over 15 amino acids. The V and J ends lost 5 bases and 2 bases respectively, with 15 bases between them. This CDR3 reads CASSPYPTENYGYTF. In DNA, the CDR3 is TGTGCCAGCAGTCCTTACCCGACTGAGAACTATGGCTACACCTTC.

J is TRBJ1-5 and V is TRBV27, with 11 bases that match TRBD1. Trimming took 9 bases from V and 2 from J; bases not matched to a gene: 12. CDR3 length: 17 amino acids. CDR1 is MNHEY, CDR2 SMNVEV, per germline (reference sequence). This CDR3 is CARGPGQGAWGNQPQHF. Here the CDR3 DNA reads TGTGCCAGAGGGCCAGGACAGGGGGCATGGGGCAATCAGCCCCAGCATTTT.

This clone has only a few counts. The rearrangement joins TRBV7-3 to TRBJ2-1; 8 nucleotides line up with TRBD2. The V segment lost 8 bases and the J segment 8 bases; nucleotides outside the gene matches: 8. CDR3 length: 13 amino acids. Germline V gene lookup returns CDR1 SGHTA and CDR2 FQGTGA. CDR3 residues: CASAQSGRHEQFF. The CDR3, as DNA: TGTGCCAGCGCCCAGAGCGGGAGACATGAGCAGTTCTTC.

The V call is TRBV9, the J call TRBJ2-7, with D possibly TRBD2 on 6 matching bases. From germline, CDR1 is SGDLS and CDR2 YYNGEE. The CDR3 runs 13 residues. V gave up 5 bases and J gave up 6 bases, with 15 bases separating them. In DNA form, the CDR3 reads TGTGCCAGCAGATTGCGGGGTTTAGGCGAGCAGTACGTC. This encodes CASRLRGLGEQYV.

The chain couples TRBV19 to TRBJ1-2, with D possibly being TRBD1 (5 bases). V lost 7 bases and J 2 bases, leaving 20 bases between the germline ends. Germline loops: CDR1 LNHDA, CDR2 SQIVND (reference sequence). CDR3 length: 16 residues. The CDR3 bases are TGTGCCAGTATCTCTCCGGGTCGGGGGGGAAACTATGGCTACACCTTC. Translation: CASISPGRGGNYGYTF.

The count of this clone is one. The rearrangement links TRBV7-8 to TRBJ1-2; no clear D. Between the trimmed V and J ends, which lost 1 base and 4 bases, there was a span of 10 bases. The CDR3 covers 14 residues. Germline CDR1 and CDR2: SGHVS and FQNEAQ. The CDR3 DNA reads as TGTGCCAGCAGCTTAGGTCAGACTTTCTATGGCTACACCTTC. As protein: CASSLGQTFYGYTF.

About this clone itself: Other DNA sequences in this specimen translate into the identical CDR3. The chain has TRBV18 and TRBJ2-5; the D is unclear. This CDR3 has 11 amino acids. V lost 5 bases to trimming and J lost 2 bases, with 3 bases between them. In germline, CDR1 is KGHSH, CDR2 LQKENI. Written as DNA, the CDR3 is TGTGCCAGCTCATTACAAGAGACCCAGTACTTC. This gives the protein CASSLQETQYF.

V is TRBV3-1 (or the pseudogene TRBV3-2) and J is TRBJ1-5, with unresolved D. V was pared by 0 bases and J by 7 bases, with 7 bases between. CDR1 is LGHDT and CDR2 is YNNKEL in the germline V gene (reference sequence). This CDR3 spans 13 amino acids. The CDR3 loop is CASSQESRQPQHF. The DNA of the CDR3 is TGTGCCAGCAGCCAAGAGTCGAGACAGCCCCAGCATTTT.

This clone has just a few counts. The chain employs TRBV19 and TRBJ1-5, with TRBD1 identical over 7 bases. The CDR3 extends over 18 amino acids. Germline V gene sequence: CDR1 LNHDA, CDR2 SQIVND (reference sequence). V lost 3 bases and J lost 6; bases outside the gene matches: 17. CDR3 nucleotides: TGTGCCAGTAGTATTTCGACTACAGGGGTTATGCGGACTCAGCCCCAGCATTTT. Its protein is CASSISTTGVMRTQPQHF. Variable domain in full (rest from reference TRBV19 and TRBJ1-5): DGGITQSPKYLFRKEGQNVTLSCEQNLNHDAMYWYRQDPGQGLRLIYYSQIVNDFQKGDIAEGYSVSREKKESFPLTVTSAQKNPTAFYLCASSISTTGVMRTQPQHFGDGTRLSIL.

This chain uses TRBV3-1 (or the pseudogene TRBV3-2) with TRBJ1-6; perhaps TRBD1 as D (6 bases). V was clipped by 4 bases and J by 15 bases, with 16 bases between them. The CDR3 extends over 13 amino acids. The V gene's germline CDR1 is LGHDT and CDR2 YNNKEL (reference sequence). The CDR3 coding sequence is TGTGCCAGCAGCCTCCGGACAGTCTCTTTCCTCCACTTT. This sequence encodes CASSLRTVSFLHF.

This chain uses TRBV4-3 with TRBJ2-6, with TRBD1 identical over 7 bases. After removal of 4 bases from V and 0 bases from J, the junction contained 9 bases not matched to a gene. The CDR3 is 18 amino acids. The germline V gene encodes CDR1 LGHNA and CDR2 YSLEER. As DNA, the CDR3 is TGCGCCAGCAGCCCGAGCCCGGGACAGACCTCTGGGGCCAACGTCCTGACTTTC. Residues: CASSPSPGQTSGANVLTF.